What follows are 18 T cell receptor beta chains derived from one specimen sequenced in a study of blood T cell repertoires in COVID-19. The method was immunoSEQ multiplex PCR; TCRdb's version includes in-frame clones alone and lacks a portion of them. The table includes about 75,000 clones, roughly 90% detected once. Sequencing input: peripheral blood. Receptors were obtained from a human donor in a cohort sampled during active COVID-19.

The gene calls are TRBV7-9 and TRBJ1-4, with 7 bases lining up with TRBD1. Germline assignment: CDR1 SEHNR and CDR2 FQNEAQ (reference sequence). V shed 5 bases, J shed 0 bases, and the junction held 12 bases outside the gene matches. The CDR3 spans 18 residues. CDR3 loop: CASSTTQGRIATNEKLFF. As DNA, the CDR3 is TGTGCCAGCAGCACGACACAGGGGAGGATTGCAACTAATGAAAAACTGTTTTTT. Full variable domain (remainder filled in from reference TRBV7-9 and TRBJ1-4): DTGVSQNPRHKITKRGQNVTFRCDPISEHNRLYWYRQTLGQGPEFLTYFQNEAQLEKSRLLSDRFSAERPKGSFSTLEIQRTEQGDSAMYLCASSTTQGRIATNEKLFFGSGTQLSVL.

The V call is TRBV19, the J call TRBJ2-7; D is perhaps TRBD1 (8 bases). V lost 8 bases, J lost 6 bases, and 14 bases lay in between. From germline, CDR1 is LNHDA and CDR2 SQIVND (reference sequence). The CDR3 contains 12 residues. CDR3 loop: CASSQGGPEQYF. In DNA form, the CDR3 reads TGTGCCAGTTCACAGGGGGGGCCCGAGCAGTACTTC.

CDR3 DNA: TGCAGTGCTAGTCCCGGGACAGATAATTCACCCCTCCACTTT. Protein sequence: CSASPGTDNSPLHF. This chain connects TRBV20-1 to TRBJ1-6; 7 bases map to TRBD1. The trim removed 3 bases at V and 5 bases at J, leaving 4 bases unmatched. This CDR3 region has 14 residues. Germline CDR1 reads DFQATT; CDR2 reads SNEGSKA (reference sequence).

This clone appeared a few times. This rearrangement joins TRBV7-9 to TRBJ2-5; the D gene is possibly TRBD1 (6 bases). With 5 bases removed from V and 4 bases from J, the gap between germline ends came to 11 bases. This CDR3 is built from 13 residues. Germline CDR1 SEHNR, CDR2 FQNEAQ (reference sequence). The CDR3 here is CASSSRGPETQYF. The CDR3 nucleotides read TGTGCCAGCAGCAGCAGGGGCCCAGAGACCCAGTACTTC.

The chain uses TRBV5-1 and TRBJ2-7, with 10 bases that match TRBD2. This CDR3 comprises 15 residues. V gave up 0 bases and J gave up 1 base; unmatched junction bases: 1. Per germline, CDR1 SGHRS and CDR2 YFSETQ. CDR3 sequence reads: CASSLEAGGSYEQYF. CDR3 DNA sequence: TGCGCCAGCAGCTTGGAAGCGGGGGGGTCCTACGAGCAGTACTTC.

This clone was picked up a small number of times. The chain links TRBV19 to TRBJ1-5, with TRBD1 matching over 9 bases. V lost 4 bases to trimming and J lost 2 bases; unmatched junction nucleotides: 3. Germline lookup yields CDR1 LNHDA and CDR2 SQIVND (reference sequence). The CDR3 runs to 15 residues. The CDR3 sequence: CASSTRDRGNQPQHF. Written as DNA, the CDR3 is TGTGCCAGTAGTACTCGGGACAGGGGCAATCAGCCCCAGCATTTT.

Only a few counts were recorded for this clone. This chain links TRBV7-6 with TRBJ2-5; tentatively, D is TRBD2 (6 bases). Trimming left V 4 bases short and J 4 bases short, with 19 bases between. The CDR3 is made up of 16 amino acids. Germline V gene data show CDR1 as SGHVS and CDR2 as FNYEAQ. The CDR3 sequence is CASSSGRLVRGETQYF. Written as DNA, the CDR3 is TGTGCCAGCAGCTCGGGAAGACTAGTCCGGGGAGAGACCCAGTACTTC.

The chain joins TRBV5-5 to TRBJ1-6; possibly TRBD1 for D (5 bases). The CDR3 length is 16 residues. Germline V lookup: CDR1 SGHKS, CDR2 YYEKEE (reference sequence). V was clipped by 1 base and J by 7 bases, with 15 bases between them. The CDR3 sequence is CASSLSPRAGNSPLHF. The CDR3 region has the DNA TGTGCCAGCAGCTTGTCACCCAGGGCAGGAAATTCACCCCTCCACTTT.

The chain is built from TRBV7-9 and TRBJ2-7, with 11 positions matching TRBD1. The CDR3 is 15 amino acids. The germline V gene has CDR1 SEHNR and CDR2 FQNEAQ (reference sequence). The trim removed 5 bases at V and 4 bases at J, leaving 7 bases unmatched. CDR3 in amino acids: CASSQGQGAPYEQYF. The CDR3 DNA follows: TGTGCCAGCAGCCAAGGACAGGGGGCCCCTTACGAGCAGTACTTC.

This rearrangement joins TRBV4-2 to TRBJ2-2; 10 positions match TRBD2. V shed 1 base, J shed 6 bases, and the junction held 11 bases outside the gene matches. Germline-derived CDR1 and CDR2 are LGHNA and YNFKEQ. There are 18 residues in the CDR3. The CDR3 is CASSQALAGAARAGELFF. The CDR3 DNA reads as TGTGCCAGCAGCCAAGCGCTAGCGGGAGCCGCCCGGGCCGGGGAGCTGTTTTTT.

This clone appeared a single time. CDR3 in DNA: TGCGCCAGCAGCTCCGCCGGGACAGGGAGCTACGAGCAGTACTTC. Its translation is CASSSAGTGSYEQYF. The chain employs TRBV5-1 and TRBJ2-7, with 9 bases that match TRBD1. V shed 3 bases and J 3 bases; nucleotides not matched to a gene: 7. The CDR3 runs 15 residues. Germline CDR1 reads SGHRS; CDR2 reads YFSETQ.

This chain uses TRBV24-1 with TRBJ2-3, with 7 bases matching TRBD1. The V and J ends lost 7 bases and 4 bases, in that order; junction bases with no gene match: 4. Germline CDR1 KGHDR, CDR2 SFDVKD. The CDR3 is 13 amino acids. The CDR3 bases are TGTGCCACCAGGACAGGGTCGGCAGATACGCAGTATTTT. Translated: CATRTGSADTQYF.

Written as DNA, the CDR3 is TGTGCCAGCAGCCCTGAGCAGGGCACAGATACGCAGTATTTT. Protein sequence: CASSPEQGTDTQYF. The chain uses TRBV5-4 and TRBJ2-3; D not certain. Germline values: CDR1 SGHNT, CDR2 YYREEE (reference sequence). V lost 4 bases and J lost 1, with 10 bases in between. This CDR3 spans 14 amino acids.

The V call is TRBV4-3, the J call TRBJ2-7; D is ambiguous. Trimming took 0 bases from V and 2 from J, leaving 8 bases between them. The CDR3 loop spans 14 amino acids. Germline CDR1 and CDR2: LGHNA and YSLEER. In nucleotides, the CDR3 is TGCGCCAGCAGCCAAGAGCTCACAACCTACGAGCAGTACTTC. This gives the protein CASSQELTTYEQYF.

V is TRBV7-2 and J is TRBJ2-3, with no clear D. The CDR3 spans 13 residues. Germline CDR1 SGHTA, CDR2 FQGNSA. The V end lost 0 bases, the J end lost 4 bases, and 5 bases lay between the germline ends. DNA for the CDR3: TGTGCCAGCAGCTTAGCCGTCCCAGATACGCAGTATTTT. Its protein is CASSLAVPDTQYF.

The chain carries TRBV5-1 and TRBJ1-2; D is perhaps TRBD1 (6 bases). CDR3 length: 13 amino acids. Per the germline V gene, CDR1 is SGHRS and CDR2 is YFSETQ. V was trimmed by 5 bases and J by 8 bases, leaving 16 bases between them. The CDR3 bases are TGCGCCAGCAGTACAGGGTTGTCGCGGGGCTACACCTTC. Residues: CASSTGLSRGYTF.

The rearrangement joins TRBV19 to TRBJ2-1; 9 bases are shared with TRBD2. The CDR3 length is 14 residues. Per germline, CDR1 LNHDA and CDR2 SQIVND (reference sequence). V trimming: 8 bases; J trimming: 8 bases; junction bases outside the gene matches: 10. The CDR3 region is CASHFSGSSYEQFF. The CDR3 nucleotides are TGTGCCAGTCACTTTAGCGGGAGCTCATATGAGCAGTTCTTC.

This sequence joins TRBV10-3 and TRBJ1-1; tentatively, D is TRBD1 (5 bases). Trimming shortened V by 6 bases and J by 5 bases, and 13 bases separated the two germline ends. Germline assignment: CDR1 ENHRY and CDR2 SYGVKD. The CDR3 has 13 residues. DNA of the CDR3: TGTGCCATCAGCGAGCTGCAGGGTACTGAAGCTTTCTTT. It codes for CAISELQGTEAFF.